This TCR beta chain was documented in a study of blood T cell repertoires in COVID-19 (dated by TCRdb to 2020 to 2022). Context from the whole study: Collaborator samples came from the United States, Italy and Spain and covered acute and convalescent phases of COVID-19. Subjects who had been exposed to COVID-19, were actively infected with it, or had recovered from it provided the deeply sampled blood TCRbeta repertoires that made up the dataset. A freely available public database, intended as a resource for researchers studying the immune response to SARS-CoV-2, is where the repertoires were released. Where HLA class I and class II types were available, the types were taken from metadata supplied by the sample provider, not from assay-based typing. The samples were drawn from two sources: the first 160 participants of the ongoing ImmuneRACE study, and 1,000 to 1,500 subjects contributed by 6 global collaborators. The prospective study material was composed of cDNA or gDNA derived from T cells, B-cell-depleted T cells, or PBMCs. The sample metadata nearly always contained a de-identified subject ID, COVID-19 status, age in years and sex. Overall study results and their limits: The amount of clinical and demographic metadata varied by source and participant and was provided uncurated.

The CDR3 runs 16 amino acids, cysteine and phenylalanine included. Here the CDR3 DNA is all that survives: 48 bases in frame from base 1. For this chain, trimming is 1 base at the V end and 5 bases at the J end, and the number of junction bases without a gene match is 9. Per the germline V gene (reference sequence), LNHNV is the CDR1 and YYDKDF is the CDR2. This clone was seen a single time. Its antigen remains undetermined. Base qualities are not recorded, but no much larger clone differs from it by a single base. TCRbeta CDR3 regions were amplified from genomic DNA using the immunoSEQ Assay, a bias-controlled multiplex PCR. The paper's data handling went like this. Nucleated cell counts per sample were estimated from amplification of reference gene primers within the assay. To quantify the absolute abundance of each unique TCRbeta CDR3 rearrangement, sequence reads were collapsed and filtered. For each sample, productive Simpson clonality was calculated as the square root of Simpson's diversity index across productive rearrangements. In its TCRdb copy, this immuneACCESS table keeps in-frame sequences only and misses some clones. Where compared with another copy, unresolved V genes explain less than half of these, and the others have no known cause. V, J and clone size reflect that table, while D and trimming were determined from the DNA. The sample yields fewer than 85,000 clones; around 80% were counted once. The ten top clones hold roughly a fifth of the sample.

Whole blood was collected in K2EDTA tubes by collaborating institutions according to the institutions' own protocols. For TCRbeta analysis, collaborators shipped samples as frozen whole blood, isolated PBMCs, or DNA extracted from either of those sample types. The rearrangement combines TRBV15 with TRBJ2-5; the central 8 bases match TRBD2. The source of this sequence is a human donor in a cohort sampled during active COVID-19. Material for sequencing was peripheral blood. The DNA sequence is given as TGTGCCACCAGCAGAGTATCGGGGGGGCCGGGGGAGACCCAGTACTTC. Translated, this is CATSRVSGGPGETQYF.